Listed here are 6 T cell receptor beta chains from one sample, sequenced in a study of T cells in Graves' hyperthyroidism and ophthalmopathy. TCR beta CDR3 regions were amplified from RNA transcripts. TCR CDR3 underwent first-round RT-PCR with the HTBI primer set. TCRdb ran MiXCR on the multiplex PCR reads and lists one entry per CDR3 protein. The sample carries roughly 740,000 distinct CDR3 sequences, roughly 15% recorded once. Sequencing used blood. The receptors were sampled from a young man with Graves' hyperthyroidism.

Notes on this clonotype: The junction departs from the called germline gene at one end, perhaps through a read error. The chain links TRBV6-9 to TRBJ2-1; TRBD1 might be the D (5 bases). The germline gives CDR1 MNHGY, CDR2 SVAAGI. The CDR3 is 16 residues long. For the CDR3, the DNA is TGTGCCAGCAGTTACCCTACAGGAAGGGGCGGCAATGAGCGGTTCTTC. It yields the protein CASSYPTGRGGNERFF.

This clonotype has at least ten counts. The chain is built from TRBV2 and TRBJ1-2, with 9 bases identical to TRBD1. The germline V gene encodes CDR1 SNHLY and CDR2 FYNNEI. V lost 6 bases, J lost 3 bases, and 11 bases stayed unmatched. The CDR3 is made up of 16 amino acids. The CDR3 DNA sequence: TGTGCCAGCAGGGAGGGACAGGGTGTGTTCGACTATGGCTACACCTTC. Translated, it gives CASREGQGVFDYGYTF.

This clonotype was seen a handful of times. The chain links TRBV19 to TRBJ2-1; TRBD2 aligns across 8 bases. Germline lookup yields CDR1 LNHDA and CDR2 SQIVND (reference sequence). V was clipped by 5 bases and J by 10 bases; unmatched bases: 7. CDR3 length equals 13 residues. The CDR3 is CASSVAGFQEQFF. The CDR3 nucleotides read TGTGCCAGTAGTGTAGCGGGGTTCCAAGAGCAGTTCTTC. Looking up the rest from reference TRBV19 and TRBJ2-1 gives the full variable domain: DGGITQSPKYLFRKEGQNVTLSCEQNLNHDAMYWYRQDPGQGLRLIYYSQIVNDFQKGDIAEGYSVSREKKESFPLTVTSAQKNPTAFYLCASSVAGFQEQFFGPGTRLTVL.

This clonotype was detected many times. The CDR3 region is CASSFGTSGYNEQFF. Written as DNA, the CDR3 is TGTGCCAGCAGCTTCGGGACTAGCGGGTACAATGAGCAGTTCTTC. The J gene is TRBJ2-1, the V gene TRBV5-6; the match to TRBD2 covers 12 bases. This CDR3 is 15 amino acids long. The J segment lost 4 bases and the V segment lost 2 bases, leaving 1 base of the junction unmatched. The V gene's germline CDR1 is SGHDT and CDR2 YYEEEE.

The chain is built from TRBV12-3 or TRBV12-4 and TRBJ2-5, with no clear D. There are 13 residues in the CDR3. Between the trimmed V and J ends, which lost 4 bases and 3 bases, there was a span of 9 bases. The CDR3 sequence is CASSSNPEETQYF. CDR3 nucleotide sequence: TGTGCCAGCAGTTCTAACCCGGAAGAGACCCAGTACTTC.

This clonotype was seen many times. The chain joins TRBV3-1 to TRBJ1-5; D is uncertain. The length of the CDR3 is 12 residues. In germline, CDR1 is LGHDT, CDR2 YNNKEL (reference sequence). The germline V and J ends were trimmed by 1 base and 6 bases, with 4 bases remaining between them. This CDR3 is CASSQGIQPQHF. The CDR3 DNA follows: TGTGCCAGCAGCCAAGGCATTCAGCCCCAGCATTTT. Supplemented by reference TRBV3-1 and TRBJ1-5, the full variable domain reads DTAVSQTPKYLVTQMGNDKSIKCEQNLGHDTMYWYKQDSKKFLKIMFSYNNKELIINETVPNRFSPKSPDKAHLNLHINSLELGDSAVYFCASSQGIQPQHFGDGTRLSIL.